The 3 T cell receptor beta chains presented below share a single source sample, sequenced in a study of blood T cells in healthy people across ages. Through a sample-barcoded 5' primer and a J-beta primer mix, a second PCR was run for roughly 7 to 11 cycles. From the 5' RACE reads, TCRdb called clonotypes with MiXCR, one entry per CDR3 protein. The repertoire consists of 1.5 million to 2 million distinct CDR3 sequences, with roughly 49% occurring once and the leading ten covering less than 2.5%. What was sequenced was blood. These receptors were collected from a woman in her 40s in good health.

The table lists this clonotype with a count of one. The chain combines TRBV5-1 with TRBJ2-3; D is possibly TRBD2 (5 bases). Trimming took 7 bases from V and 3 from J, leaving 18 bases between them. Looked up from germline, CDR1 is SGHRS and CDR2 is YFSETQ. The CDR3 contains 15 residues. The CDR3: CASARVLGSTDTQYF. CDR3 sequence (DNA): TGCGCCAGCGCCCGTGTACTAGGGAGTACAGATACGCAGTATTTT.

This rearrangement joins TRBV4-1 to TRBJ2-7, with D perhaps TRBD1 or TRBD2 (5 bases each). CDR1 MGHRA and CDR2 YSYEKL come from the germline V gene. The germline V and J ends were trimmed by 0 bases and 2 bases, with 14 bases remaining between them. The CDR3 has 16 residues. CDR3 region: CASSQDLGTAAYEQYF. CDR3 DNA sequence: TGCGCCAGCAGCCAAGATCTAGGGACGGCAGCCTACGAGCAGTACTTC.

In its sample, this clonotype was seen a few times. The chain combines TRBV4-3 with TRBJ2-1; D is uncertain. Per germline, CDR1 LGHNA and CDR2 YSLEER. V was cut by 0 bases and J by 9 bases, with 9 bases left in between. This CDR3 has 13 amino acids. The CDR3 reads CASSQDYNGEQFF. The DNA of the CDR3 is TGCGCCAGCAGCCAAGATTACAACGGTGAGCAGTTCTTC.